The 17 T cell receptor beta chains below come from one sample, sequenced in a study of blood T cells in healthy people across ages. It was with a sample-barcoded 5' primer and a J-beta primer mix that a second PCR of about 7 to 12 cycles was run. TCRdb ran MiXCR on the 5' RACE reads and lists one entry per CDR3 protein. Of about 1.7 million distinct CDR3 sequences in the sample, about 28% were seen once. Sequencing was carried out using blood. These receptors came from a woman aged 25 to 45 in good health.

This clonotype was detected only a few times. The chain couples TRBV12-3 or TRBV12-4 to TRBJ2-3, with TRBD2 matching 11 bases. The length of the CDR3 is 15 residues. Losses at the gene ends were 6 bases for V and 4 bases for J; bases not matched to a gene: 6. The CDR3 DNA follows: TGTGCCAGCAGCCCAAGGACTAGCGGGTCAGATACGCAGTATTTT. It translates to CASSPRTSGSDTQYF.

The CDR3 loop reads CASGFRGRAELSGANVLTF. Here the CDR3 DNA reads TGTGCCAGTGGTTTCCGAGGGAGGGCCGAACTCTCTGGGGCCAACGTCCTGACTTTC. The J gene is TRBJ2-6, the V gene TRBV19; 7 nucleotides match TRBD2. Per germline, CDR1 LNHDA and CDR2 SQIVND (reference sequence). The CDR3 sequence is 19 residues long. V shed 8 bases and J 0 bases; nucleotides not matched to a gene: 16.

This clonotype was observed many times. Germline is not matched at one junction end, which may reflect a read error. The genes are TRBV5-1 and TRBJ2-7; 9 bases line up with TRBD2. CDR1 SGHRS and CDR2 YFSETQ come from the germline V gene. This CDR3 has 14 residues. As DNA, the CDR3 is TGCGCCAGCGTAGCAGCGGGGGGATCCTCCGAGCAGTACTTC. Its protein is CASVAAGGSSEQYF.

CDR3 nucleotides: TGTGCCAGCTCACGGACTAGCGGGGTAGAAGATACGCAGTATTTT. It is translated as CASSRTSGVEDTQYF. The rearrangement links TRBV18 to TRBJ2-3; 12 bases map to TRBD2. V dropped 4 bases and J dropped 5; count of bases not matched to a gene: 4. The V gene's germline CDR1 is KGHSH and CDR2 LQKENI. CDR3 length: 15 residues.

This clonotype was counted many times. The rearrangement joins TRBV20-1 to TRBJ2-7, with D possibly being TRBD1 (5 bases). CDR1 DFQATT and CDR2 SNEGSKA come from the germline V gene (reference sequence). The CDR3 loop spans 16 amino acids. V gave up 0 bases and J gave up 5 bases, with 20 bases separating them. CDR3 residues: CSARDFRQGRWDEQYF. DNA of the CDR3: TGCAGTGCTAGAGATTTCCGGCAGGGCCGGTGGGACGAGCAGTACTTC.

The chain combines TRBV15 with TRBJ2-3; D gene unclear. The CDR3 is 18 amino acids. Trimming shortened V by 5 bases and J by 0 bases, and 21 bases separated the two germline ends. CDR1 and CDR2 from the germline V gene are LNHNV and YYDKDF (reference sequence). The CDR3 loop reads CATSVRAVQADSTDTQYF. CDR3 nucleotides: TGTGCCACCAGCGTCAGAGCCGTCCAGGCCGATAGCACAGATACGCAGTATTTT.

Note on this clonotype: A read error is possible here, since a much larger clone lies one base away. This sequence joins TRBV2 and TRBJ2-7, with 11 bases that match TRBD2. The germline gives CDR1 SNHLY, CDR2 FYNNEI. The CDR3 contains 19 residues. The ends lost 4 bases at V and 2 bases at J; junction bases unmatched: 16. This CDR3 is CASSGPTVIAGGSPYEQYF. CDR3 DNA sequence: TGTGCCAGCAGTGGACCGACGGTTATAGCGGGGGGGAGCCCCTACGAGCAGTACTTC.

In regard to this clonotype: Mismatch with germline at one junction end may stem from a read error. The chain carries TRBV5-1 and TRBJ2-7; TRBD1 matches at 8 bases. With the DNA end fitting TRBJ2-1 better, the J assignment may be wrong. Germline CDR1 reads SGHRS; CDR2 reads YFSETQ. The CDR3 sequence is 14 residues long. The CDR3 sequence is CVSSSGGPYNEQFF. The CDR3 DNA reads as TGCGTCAGCAGCTCAGGGGGCCCCTACAATGAGCAGTTCTTC.

The gene calls are TRBV6-5 and TRBJ2-2, with TRBD2 identical over 11 bases. The ends lost 6 bases at V and 4 bases at J; junction bases unmatched: 7. CDR3 length: 16 residues. Germline V CDR1 and CDR2: MNHEY, SVGAGI. CDR3 amino acids: CASRRTSGHPTGELFF. In nucleotides, the CDR3 is TGTGCCAGCAGACGGACTAGCGGGCATCCCACCGGGGAGCTGTTTTTT.

The chain links TRBV7-2 to TRBJ1-4; 8 positions agree with TRBD1. The CDR3 contains 14 residues. With V trimmed by 5 bases and J by 8 bases, 7 bases remained unmatched. Germline assignment: CDR1 SGHTA and CDR2 FQGNSA. CDR3 residues: CASSEDRVNEKLFF. The CDR3 nucleotides read TGTGCCAGCAGCGAGGACAGGGTAAACGAAAAACTGTTTTTT.

The rearrangement joins TRBV5-1 to TRBJ1-2; maybe TRBD1 (5 bases). Germline V gene lookup returns CDR1 SGHRS and CDR2 YFSETQ. This CDR3 has 13 amino acids. V was pared by 5 bases and J by 8 bases, with 16 bases between. In DNA form, the CDR3 reads TGCGCCAGCAGTGCCAGGGATACCGAGGGCTACACCTTC. Amino acid sequence: CASSARDTEGYTF.

The chain recombines TRBV6-6 with TRBJ2-3, with 7 bases lining up with TRBD2. CDR3 length equals 15 residues. Germline loops: CDR1 MNHNY, CDR2 SVGAGI (reference sequence). The V segment lost 5 bases and the J segment 2 bases; nucleotides outside the gene matches: 7. CDR3 sequence: CASSSWTSPTDTQYF. In nucleotides, the CDR3 is TGTGCCAGCAGTAGCTGGACTAGTCCCACAGATACGCAGTATTTT.

At least ten counts were recorded for this clonotype. V usage is TRBV20-1 and J usage is TRBJ2-5, with a possible D match to TRBD2 (6 bases). Trimming pared 6 bases from V and 5 bases from J, leaving 22 bases between. The CDR3 contains 15 residues. Germline CDR1 reads DFQATT; CDR2 reads SNEGSKA (reference sequence). CDR3 coding DNA: TGCAGTGCAATCGCGGGGACGGCCGGCAGTGAGACCCAGTACTTC. The encoded protein is CSAIAGTAGSETQYF.

The rearrangement links TRBV7-9 to TRBJ1-4; a possible D gene is TRBD1 (6 bases). Germline V CDR1 and CDR2: SEHNR, FQNEAQ (reference sequence). V shed 5 bases and J shed 4 bases, with 14 bases lying between them. The CDR3 is 15 residues long. CDR3 loop: CASSSSRDINEKLFF. The DNA of the CDR3 is TGTGCCAGCAGCAGCAGCCGGGACATTAATGAAAAACTGTTTTTT.

This clonotype occurred a few times. The rearrangement links TRBV10-3 to TRBJ2-1; D gene uncertain. Germline V gene sequence: CDR1 ENHRY, CDR2 SYGVKD. The CDR3 is made up of 15 amino acids. V shed 2 bases and J shed 3 bases, with 11 bases lying between them. CDR3 nucleotide sequence: TGTGCCATCAGTGAGGGACCACCAAGCTACAATGAGCAGTTCTTC. It codes for CAISEGPPSYNEQFF.

This clonotype was seen only a few times. The chain links TRBV28 to TRBJ1-2; 7 bases align to TRBD1. Per germline, CDR1 MDHEN and CDR2 SYDVKM. J gave up 8 bases and V 7 bases, and 13 bases lay outside the gene matches. The CDR3 has 14 residues. The DNA of the CDR3 is TGTGCCAGCAAGGGTCCAGGGGGGAAGAAAGGCTACACCTTC. Translating gives CASKGPGGKKGYTF.

V and J are TRBV5-1 and TRBJ2-5, with D unclear. V gave up 0 bases and J gave up 2 bases, with 11 bases separating them. Germline V gene data show CDR1 as SGHRS and CDR2 as YFSETQ. The CDR3 sequence is 15 residues long. CDR3 DNA: TGCGCCAGCAGCTTGGTAGGCCAGAATCAAGAGACCCAGTACTTC. Amino acids: CASSLVGQNQETQYF.